This T cell receptor (beta chain) appears in the sequencing data of a study of control samples from healthy donors and cancer patients. This CDR3 is built from 13 residues. Germline V gene sequence: CDR1 SGHNT, CDR2 YENEEA. V was pared by 1 base and J by 7 bases, with 7 bases between. Using immunoSEQ multiplex PCR, the repertoire was profiled, and TCRdb retains in-frame clones only, with some absent. The sample includes approximately 170,000 clones, around 92% seen only once; the top ten take over 1.2%. The sequenced material came from blood. The source of this sequence is a woman aged 30 to 39 in good health. V gene TRBV11-3 combines with J gene TRBJ1-4; D gene uncertain. The CDR3 here is CASSLVYSEKLFF. The CDR3 bases are TGTGCCAGCAGCTTAGTTTACAGTGAAAAACTGTTTTTT.